The present TCR beta chain was sequenced within a study of blood T cells in healthy people across ages. General study results and limits: The lack of PBMC sorting stopped any conclusive naive versus antigen-experienced comparison.

Notes on this clonotype: What it binds is not known.

The CDR3 spans 15 residues. Deletions cut 0 bases from V and 5 bases from J, with 13 bases between. Germline CDR1 and CDR2: SGHDN and FVKESK. A second PCR, run for roughly 6 to 11 cycles, used a sample-barcoded 5' primer plus a J-beta primer mix. TCRdb called the 5' RACE reads again in MiXCR, with one record for every CDR3 protein. The table includes fewer than 800,000 distinct CDR3 sequences, just under 25% detected once. The sample also formed part of further work on T cells of mothers and their children. From that paper: Three healthy Caucasian mothers served as donors, and their six children did as well. From each mother came over 8 million TCR beta CDR3 reads, and from each child came 3 million to 3.5 million.

Sequencing used blood. The chain recombines TRBV14 with TRBJ1-1; unclear D gene. This TCR came from a boy aged 10-17 years in good health. The CDR3: CASSQDPMADTEAFF. CDR3 sequence (DNA): TGTGCCAGCAGCCAAGACCCGATGGCGGATACTGAAGCTTTCTTT. Full variable domain (remainder filled in from reference TRBV14 and TRBJ1-1): EAGVTQFPSHSVIEKGQTVTLRCDPISGHDNLYWYRRVMGKEIKFLLHFVKESKQDESGMPNNRFLAERTGGTYSTLKVQPAELEDSGVYFCASSQDPMADTEAFFGQGTRLTVV.